Shown below are 23 T cell receptor beta chains from a single sample sequenced in a study of shared clonotypes between healthy human individuals. Assay: immunoSEQ multiplex PCR; the TCRdb copy retains only in-frame clones and omits some. The table lists over a million clones, approximately 96% of them singletons. The sample consisted of naive CD4+ T cells sorted from blood. Subset denoted: CD45RA+ positively selected. All receptors come from a man younger than 40 in good health.

This chain joins TRBV14 and TRBJ2-7; the D is unclear. The V and J ends lost 4 bases and 7 bases respectively, with 17 bases between them. This CDR3 is built from 14 residues. CDR1 and CDR2 (germline): SGHDN, FVKESK. The CDR3 coding sequence is TGTGCCAGCAGCCTCAGAGGAGTTTTCGGTGAGCAGTACTTC. Translating gives CASSLRGVFGEQYF.

This chain links TRBV6-5 with TRBJ2-7; 10 bases map to TRBD1. Trimming removed 6 bases from V and 3 bases from J; junction bases left unmatched: 2. Germline V gene data show CDR1 as MNHEY and CDR2 as SVGAGI. CDR3 length: 13 amino acids. The CDR3 DNA follows: TGTGCCAGCAGGGACAGGGGGGTCTACGAGCAGTACTTC. Translated, it gives CASRDRGVYEQYF.

CDR3 protein: CASSFGQGTGGYGYTF. CDR3 sequence (DNA): TGTGCCAGCAGCTTTGGACAGGGGACAGGTGGCTATGGCTACACCTTC. The rearrangement links TRBV7-9 to TRBJ1-2, with TRBD1 matching over 9 bases. J was trimmed by 4 bases and V by 3 bases; bases with no gene match: 9. This CDR3 region has 16 residues. Germline CDR1 reads SEHNR; CDR2 reads FQNEAQ (reference sequence).

The chain combines TRBV9 with TRBJ2-3; 8 bases align to TRBD2. Germline V CDR1 and CDR2: SGDLS, YYNGEE. The trim removed 0 bases at V and 6 bases at J, leaving 6 bases unmatched. The CDR3 has 15 amino acids. The CDR3 protein is CASSVVGLVSDTQYF. DNA for the CDR3: TGTGCCAGCAGCGTAGTGGGACTAGTGTCGGATACGCAGTATTTT.

V is TRBV18 and J is TRBJ1-1, with 8 bases identical to TRBD1. The CDR3 loop spans 16 amino acids. V trimming: 5 bases; J trimming: 4 bases; junction bases outside the gene matches: 12. The germline gives CDR1 KGHSH, CDR2 LQKENI. The DNA for the CDR3 is TGTGCCAGCTCATCCATCCCACAGGGGGGAGGCACTGAAGCTTTCTTT. Its translation is CASSSIPQGGGTEAFF.

The chain uses TRBV28 and TRBJ2-7; 7 bases fit TRBD1. This CDR3 region has 13 residues. With V trimmed by 3 bases and J by 7 bases, 6 bases remained unmatched. In germline, CDR1 is MDHEN, CDR2 SYDVKM. The CDR3 bases are TGTGCCAGCAGTTTCTACAGGGGCGGGGAGCAGTACTTC. Protein product: CASSFYRGGEQYF.

The chain combines TRBV14 with TRBJ2-7, with 8 bases matching TRBD2. Germline CDR1 SGHDN, CDR2 FVKESK. This CDR3 spans 15 amino acids. Losses at the gene ends were 4 bases for V and 3 bases for J; bases not matched to a gene: 8. The CDR3, as DNA: TGTGCCAGCAGCCCTGGGCTAGCGGGCTTCTACGAGCAGTACTTC. Protein sequence: CASSPGLAGFYEQYF.

The chain uses TRBV11-3 and TRBJ2-7, with 7 nucleotides matching TRBD2. This CDR3 region has 13 residues. Germline-derived CDR1 and CDR2 are SGHNT and YENEEA. V was clipped by 4 bases and J by 4 bases; unmatched bases: 4. The CDR3 bases are TGTGCCAGCAGCTCTAGCGGAGCTTACGAGCAGTACTTC. It encodes CASSSSGAYEQYF.

This rearrangement joins TRBV5-4 to TRBJ2-7, with 7 bases fitting TRBD2. The germline V gene encodes CDR1 SGHNT and CDR2 YYREEE (reference sequence). The ends lost 4 bases at V and 3 bases at J; junction bases unmatched: 19. The CDR3 is 18 amino acids. For the CDR3, the DNA is TGTGCCAGCAGCCACGTCGTTTTGGAGGGGATAGCGGGCTACGAGCAGTACTTC. This encodes CASSHVVLEGIAGYEQYF. Based on the CDR3 plus reference TRBV5-4 and TRBJ2-7, the full variable domain is ETGVTQSPTHLIKTRGQQVTLRCSSQSGHNTVSWYQQALGQGPQFIFQYYREEENGRGNFPPRFSGLQFPNYSSELNVNALELDDSALYLCASSHVVLEGIAGYEQYFGPGTRLTVT.

The chain recombines TRBV10-1 with TRBJ2-3; possibly TRBD1 for D (6 bases). V was clipped by 6 bases and J by 1 base, with 11 bases between them. Germline CDR1 is WNHNN and CDR2 is SYGVQD (reference sequence). There are 14 residues in the CDR3. CDR3 sequence (DNA): TGCGCCAGCAGCCGGGACATCGGCACAGATACGCAGTATTTT. Amino acid sequence: CASSRDIGTDTQYF.

The rearrangement uses TRBV11-2 and TRBJ2-3; D assignment may be TRBD1 or TRBD2 (5 bases each). The CDR3 is 18 residues long. The germline V gene encodes CDR1 SGHAT and CDR2 FQNNGV. With 2 bases removed from V and 0 bases from J, the gap between germline ends came to 18 bases. The CDR3 nucleotides are TGTGCCAGCAGCTTATATCCCCGGGACGGGACCAGCACAGATACGCAGTATTTT. Translation gives CASSLYPRDGTSTDTQYF.

This rearrangement joins TRBV5-1 to TRBJ2-1, with 10 bases fitting TRBD1. The CDR3 totals 17 residues. Germline V lookup: CDR1 SGHRS, CDR2 YFSETQ. The trim removed 6 bases at V and 6 bases at J, leaving 15 bases unmatched. The CDR3 DNA follows: TGCGCCAGCAACCCTCTTTCCCTGGGACAGGGGACCAATGAGCAGTTCTTC. It specifies CASNPLSLGQGTNEQFF. Full variable domain (outside the CDR3, taken from reference TRBV5-1 and TRBJ2-1): KAGVTQTPRYLIKTRGQQVTLSCSPISGHRSVSWYQQTPGQGLQFLFEYFSETQRNKGNFPGRFSGRQFSNSRSEMNVSTLELGDSALYLCASNPLSLGQGTNEQFFGPGTRLTVL.

The rearrangement links TRBV30 to TRBJ2-7; D perhaps matches TRBD1 (5 bases). The germline CDR1 and CDR2 sequences are GTSNPN and SVGIG (reference sequence). Trimming removed 0 bases at V and 4 bases at J, with 13 bases between. The CDR3 consists of 14 residues. CDR3 in amino acids: CAWSVPGKTYEQYF. In nucleotides, the CDR3 is TGTGCCTGGAGTGTCCCAGGGAAAACTTACGAGCAGTACTTC. The full variable domain, with the rest looked up from reference TRBV30 and TRBJ2-7, is SQTIHQWPATLVQPVGSPLSLECTVEGTSNPNLYWYRQAAGRGLQLLFYSVGIGQISSEVPQNLSASRPQDRQFILSSKKLLLSDSGFYLCAWSVPGKTYEQYFGPGTRLTVT.

This clone was recorded once. Other DNA sequences in this specimen translate into the identical CDR3. The V call is TRBV18, the J call TRBJ2-7; D possibly corresponds to TRBD2 (6 bases). Germline V lookup: CDR1 KGHSH, CDR2 LQKENI. The CDR3 is made up of 12 amino acids. V shed 0 bases and J shed 7 bases, with 7 bases lying between them. The CDR3: CASSPPGGEQYF. The CDR3 bases are TGTGCCAGCTCACCACCCGGAGGGGAGCAGTACTTC.

The table lists this clone with a count of one. The same CDR3 can be traced to other DNA sequences in this sample. The V gene is TRBV28, the J gene TRBJ1-2; 7 bases match TRBD1. V shed 5 bases and J 0 bases; nucleotides not matched to a gene: 0. This CDR3 spans 13 amino acids. Germline loops: CDR1 MDHEN, CDR2 SYDVKM. CDR3 bases: TGTGCCAGCAGTGGGACAGCTAACTATGGCTACACCTTC. Amino acid sequence: CASSGTANYGYTF.

V gene TRBV18 combines with J gene TRBJ2-5, with unresolved D. Germline CDR1 KGHSH, CDR2 LQKENI. This CDR3 is built from 12 residues. Trimming took 6 bases from V and 5 from J, leaving 10 bases between them. The CDR3 nucleotides read TGTGCCAGCTCCCGTTCCGGGGAGACCCAGTACTTC. Its translation: CASSRSGETQYF.

The J gene is TRBJ2-1, the V gene TRBV5-1; D uncertain. CDR3 size: 14 residues. The germline V and J ends were trimmed by 4 bases and 2 bases, with 10 bases remaining between them. Germline V gene lookup returns CDR1 SGHRS and CDR2 YFSETQ. For the CDR3, the DNA is TGCGCCAGCAGCGGTAACAGCGCCTACAATGAGCAGTTCTTC. Its protein product is CASSGNSAYNEQFF. Full variable domain (rest looked up from reference TRBV5-1 and TRBJ2-1): KAGVTQTPRYLIKTRGQQVTLSCSPISGHRSVSWYQQTPGQGLQFLFEYFSETQRNKGNFPGRFSGRQFSNSRSEMNVSTLELGDSALYLCASSGNSAYNEQFFGPGTRLTVL.

This chain links TRBV19 with TRBJ1-5; possible D gene TRBD1, 6 bases. CDR1 is LNHDA and CDR2 is SQIVND in the germline V gene (reference sequence). The V gene lost 3 bases and the J gene lost 2 bases, with 11 bases spanning the gap. There are 15 residues in the CDR3. CDR3: CASSINREGNQPQHF. The CDR3, as DNA: TGTGCCAGTAGTATCAACAGGGAGGGCAATCAGCCCCAGCATTTT.

The CDR3 DNA follows: TGTGCCTGGAATCAGCGGAGGACCTACGAGCAGTACTTC. Its protein is CAWNQRRTYEQYF. This sequence joins TRBV30 and TRBJ2-7, with D perhaps TRBD2 (5 bases). Germline V CDR1 and CDR2: GTSNPN, SVGIG (reference sequence). The germline V and J ends were trimmed by 4 bases and 2 bases, with 12 bases remaining between them. This CDR3 has 13 residues. The full variable domain, rest sourced from reference TRBV30 and TRBJ2-7, is SQTIHQWPATLVQPVGSPLSLECTVEGTSNPNLYWYRQAAGRGLQLLFYSVGIGQISSEVPQNLSASRPQDRQFILSSKKLLLSDSGFYLCAWNQRRTYEQYFGPGTRLTVT.

The chain employs TRBV9 and TRBJ2-7, with 12 bases that match TRBD2. The germline V gene has CDR1 SGDLS and CDR2 YYNGEE. This CDR3 has 16 residues. V lost 4 bases and J lost 4; bases outside the gene matches: 9. CDR3: CASSPGTSGLMYEQYF. CDR3 nucleotides: TGTGCCAGCAGCCCCGGGACTAGCGGGCTGATGTACGAGCAGTACTTC.

The V and J genes are TRBV19 and TRBJ2-7, with D possibly matching TRBD1 (5 bases). The CDR3 is made up of 13 amino acids. CDR1 LNHDA and CDR2 SQIVND come from the germline V gene (reference sequence). The V gene lost 3 bases and the J gene lost 5 bases, with 11 bases spanning the gap. For the CDR3, the DNA is TGTGCCAGTAGTATGAAGTTGGGGCACGAGCAGTACTTC. As protein: CASSMKLGHEQYF.

The chain carries TRBV5-4 and TRBJ2-7, with TRBD1 matching 11 bases. This CDR3 is 16 amino acids long. Trimming at V came to 1 base and at J to 5 bases, leaving 8 bases not matched to a gene. The germline gives CDR1 SGHNT, CDR2 YYREEE (reference sequence). CDR3 sequence: CASSLSRGTGGHEQYF. DNA for the CDR3: TGTGCCAGCAGCTTGTCTAGGGGGACAGGGGGTCACGAGCAGTACTTC.

V usage is TRBV28 and J usage is TRBJ1-1; D is perhaps TRBD1 (5 bases). The CDR3 totals 11 residues. Germline CDR1 and CDR2: MDHEN and SYDVKM. V gave up 10 bases and J gave up 10 bases, with 16 bases separating them. CDR3 in DNA: TGTGCCACCGAGGGGCGGAGGGGAGCTTTCTTT. Its translation: CATEGRRGAFF.